Sequencing of this T cell receptor beta chain was carried out in a study of blood T cell repertoires in COVID-19. The overall study: COVID-19 samples from acute and convalescent phases originated in the United States, Italy and Spain. In each case, the material was cDNA or gDNA derived from T cells, B-cell-depleted T cells, or PBMCs.

In the original workflow: Using reference gene primer amplification, nucleated cell counts were estimated. Assay used: immunoSEQ multiplex PCR; TCRdb lists only in-frame clones, some missing. That table gives V, J and clone size, and the DNA gave D and trimming. The sample includes about 270,000 clones, 80% to 90% of them seen just once. The CDR3 is 13 amino acids. V was pared by 10 bases and J by 6 bases, with 16 bases between. Germline V gene lookup returns CDR1 SNHLY and CDR2 FYNNEI. The clonotype was recovered from a woman aged 65 to 85 with acute or convalescent COVID-19. The source material was peripheral blood. V and J are TRBV2 and TRBJ2-1, with D possibly being TRBD1 (5 bases). Here the CDR3 reads CATNLYTGNEQFF. Here the CDR3 DNA reads TGTGCCACGAACCTTTATACAGGCAATGAGCAGTTCTTC.